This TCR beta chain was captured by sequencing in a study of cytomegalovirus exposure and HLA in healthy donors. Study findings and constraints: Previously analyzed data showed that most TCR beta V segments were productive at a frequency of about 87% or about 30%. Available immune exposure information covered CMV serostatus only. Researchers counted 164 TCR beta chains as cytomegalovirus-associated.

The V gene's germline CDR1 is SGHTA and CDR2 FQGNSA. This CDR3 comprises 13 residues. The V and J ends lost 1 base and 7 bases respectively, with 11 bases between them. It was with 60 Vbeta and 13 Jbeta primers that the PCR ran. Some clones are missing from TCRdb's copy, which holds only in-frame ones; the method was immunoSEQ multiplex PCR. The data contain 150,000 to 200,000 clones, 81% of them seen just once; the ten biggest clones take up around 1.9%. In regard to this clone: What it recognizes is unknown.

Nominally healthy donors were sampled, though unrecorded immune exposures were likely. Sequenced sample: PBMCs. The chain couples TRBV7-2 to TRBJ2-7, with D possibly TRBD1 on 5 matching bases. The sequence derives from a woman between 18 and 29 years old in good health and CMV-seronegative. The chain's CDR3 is CASSLVTGREQYF. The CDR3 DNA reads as TGTGCCAGCAGCTTAGTTACAGGACGGGAGCAGTACTTC.